The 7 T cell receptor beta chains presented below share a single source sample, sequenced in a study of technical replicates of blood from a few donors (TCRdb year 2017). Receptor libraries were prepared by the immunoSEQ multiplex PCR assay. What TCRdb holds here is the immuneACCESS table cut down to in-frame rearrangements. Part of the clones is not present; checked against another copy, under half of the missing clones reflect an unresolved V gene, and the others are unexplained. This sample holds 65,000 to 90,000 clones; roughly 93% were observed only once. The ten largest make up under 0.3% of the sample. Material: T cells isolated from PBMCs. Receptor source: a human donor in good health.

V and J are TRBV10-2 and TRBJ1-2; the match to TRBD1 covers 9 bases. This CDR3 is built from 17 residues. Germline V gene sequence: CDR1 WSHSY, CDR2 SAAADI. The V gene end was trimmed by 7 bases and the J gene end by 8 bases; junction bases not matched to a gene: 20. For the CDR3, the DNA is TGCGCCAGCACGACGTACCCCCAGGACAGGGGCATTTTAGGCTACACCTTC. This translates into CASTTYPQDRGILGYTF.

J is TRBJ2-1 and V is TRBV12-5; 15 bases line up with TRBD2. Germline CDR1 reads LGHNT; CDR2 reads FRNRAP. The CDR3 has 18 residues. Losses at the gene ends were 3 bases for V and 9 bases for J; bases not matched to a gene: 12. The CDR3 DNA is TGTGCTAGTGGTTTCCTTCTTTCGGGACTAGCGGGGGGTGCTGAGCAGTTCTTC. This encodes CASGFLLSGLAGGAEQFF.

CDR3 nucleotides: TGCAGCGTTCTAGCGGGGCCCCGCGGGGAGACCCAGTACTTC. Translation gives CSVLAGPRGETQYF. The chain recombines TRBV29-1 with TRBJ2-5; 9 bases line up with TRBD2. Germline V CDR1 and CDR2: SQVTM, ANQGSEA. V was pared by 5 bases and J by 5 bases, with 9 bases of the junction left unmatched. This CDR3 is 14 amino acids long.

The chain carries TRBV30 and TRBJ2-1, with a weak D call TRBD2 (7 bases). This CDR3 has 15 amino acids. V was cut by 4 bases and J by 7 bases, with 20 bases left in between. Germline CDR1 reads GTSNPN; CDR2 reads SVGIG (reference sequence). The CDR3 nucleotides read TGTGCCTGGATTCCCCTGAGGGGGGGCCGGAATGAGCAGTTCTTC. Translating gives CAWIPLRGGRNEQFF. Filled out from reference TRBV30 and TRBJ2-1, the complete variable domain reads SQTIHQWPATLVQPVGSPLSLECTVEGTSNPNLYWYRQAAGRGLQLLFYSVGIGQISSEVPQNLSASRPQDRQFILSSKKLLLSDSGFYLCAWIPLRGGRNEQFFGPGTRLTVL.

The chain links TRBV6-1 to TRBJ2-1; D possibly corresponds to TRBD2 (7 bases). Trimming took off 6 bases at V and 0 bases at J, with 12 bases between the two ends. Germline loops: CDR1 MNHNS, CDR2 SASEGT. The CDR3 length is 15 residues. In nucleotides, the CDR3 is TGTGCCAGCAGAGAACGGGGGGCCTCCTACAATGAGCAGTTCTTC. It yields the protein CASRERGASYNEQFF.

The V gene is TRBV2, the J gene TRBJ1-2, with D possibly matching TRBD1 (5 bases). From germline, CDR1 is SNHLY and CDR2 FYNNEI. The ends were cut back, 6 bases at V and 8 bases at J, with 16 bases in the middle. This CDR3 has 13 residues. For the CDR3, the DNA is TGTGCCAGCAGCGGGGGAGGGCCCGGGGGCTACACCTTC. Encoded protein: CASSGGGPGGYTF.

The chain recombines TRBV6-5 with TRBJ2-7; TRBD1 aligns across 8 bases. Per the germline V gene, CDR1 is MNHEY and CDR2 is SVGAGI. With V trimmed by 2 bases and J by 2 bases, 2 bases remained unmatched. This CDR3 region has 14 residues. DNA of the CDR3: TGTGCCAGCAGTTACCTACAGGGGGCCTACGAGCAGTACTTC. This sequence encodes CASSYLQGAYEQYF.